The text below deals with one T cell receptor (beta chain). This clone appeared once. Its target antigen remains unknown. Base qualities are missing; no much larger clone stands one base away. Looking up the germline V gene yields CDR1 SGHRS and CDR2 YFSETQ. For this chain, trimming is 0 bases at the V end and 2 bases at the J end, and the number of junction bases without a gene match is 7. From the cysteine up to the phenylalanine, the CDR3 has a length of 17 residues. Left in the record is the CDR3 DNA by itself, 51 bases read in frame from the first base. These data belong to a study of T cells in tuberculosis (dated by TCRdb to the late 2010s). Turning to the overall study: In the study, CD1B tetramers and high-throughput TCR immunosequencing were combined to characterize T cells specific for the mycobacterial lipid antigen glucose monomycolate (GMM). A South African clinical cohort compared IGRA-negative adolescents, IGRA-positive adolescents with latent tuberculosis and adults with active tuberculosis, ten per group. PBMC from active tuberculosis patients were archived either before standard anti-tuberculosis treatment began or within 7 days of its start.

Summary of the overall study and its limitations: Active tuberculosis TCR-alpha repertoires showed smaller mean NN-distances to GMM-specific TCRs than IGRA-negative controls, suggesting clonal expansion of these TCRs. Shorter CDR3-alpha lengths in active tuberculosis patients partly drove the smaller NN-distances, and the TCR-beta difference was not statistically significant. Clinical samples were selected based on the availability of cryopreserved specimens, with adults included as active tuberculosis cases and adolescents included as controls. With the diverse GMM-specific repertoire as input, a classifier achieved just over 85% accuracy (AUROC 0.7 to 0.9), whereas GEM motif frequencies as input gave 70% accuracy.

This sample's time point label indicates: new active TB diagnosis, blood taken before or within 7 days of starting treatment. Active tuberculosis patients were HIV-seronegative South African adults aged 18 years or older with a new diagnosis. Active tuberculosis was confirmed by positive sputum smear microscopy and/or positive M. tuberculosis culture. Immunosequencing was performed on unsorted cryopreserved PBMC and covered around 100,000 T cells per clinical donor on average. The immunoSEQ multiplex PCR assay was used to generate TCR libraries, with TCR-beta and/or TCR-alpha/delta assays applied to each sample. The amplified TCR libraries were sequenced on the Illumina high-throughput platform. The study's processing was this. Clustering and dimensionality reduction relied on pairwise TCRdist distances among GMM-specific receptors from T cells that were either sorted ex vivo or expanded in vitro. Each clinical repertoire was scored by mean NN-distance, the average TCRdist to the nearest 10% of tetramer-positive reference sequences. GEM TCR motif frequency was calculated as the fraction of unique TCRs that matched known GEM sequences in V/J usage and CDR3 length. Linear discriminant analysis with leave-one-out cross-validation, implemented in scikit-learn, was used to classify active tuberculosis. This immuneACCESS table, as held by TCRdb, lists in-frame sequences with V and J called but not all clones. Of the missing ones, under half trace to an unresolved V gene in checked studies; the others have no known cause. V, J and clone size are taken as reported in that table, and D and trimming were inferred from the DNA itself. Recorded for this sample are fewer than 40,000 clones; 86% of them occurred a single time. The top ten constitute roughly 5% of the sample.

Material: PBMCs, obtained at tuberculosis diagnosis. The TCR was taken from an adult with tuberculosis. The chain is made from TRBV5-1 and TRBJ2-3, with 9 central nucleotides matching TRBD2. The CDR3 has the sequence CASSLEGSSGVTDTQYF. The DNA sequence is as follows: TGCGCCAGCAGCTTGGAAGGGTCTAGCGGGGTCACAGATACGCAGTATTTT.